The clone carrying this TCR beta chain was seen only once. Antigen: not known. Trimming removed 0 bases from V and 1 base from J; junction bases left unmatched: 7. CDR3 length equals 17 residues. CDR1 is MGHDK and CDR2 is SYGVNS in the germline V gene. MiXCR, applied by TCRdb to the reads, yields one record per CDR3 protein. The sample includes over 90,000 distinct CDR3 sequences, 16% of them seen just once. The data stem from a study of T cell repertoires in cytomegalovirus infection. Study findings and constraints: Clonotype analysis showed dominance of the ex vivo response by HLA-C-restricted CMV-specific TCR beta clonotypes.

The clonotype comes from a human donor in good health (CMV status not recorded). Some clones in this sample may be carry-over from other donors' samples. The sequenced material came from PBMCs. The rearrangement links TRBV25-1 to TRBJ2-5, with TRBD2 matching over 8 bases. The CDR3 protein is CASSEYEVAGIQETQYF. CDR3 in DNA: TGTGCCAGCAGTGAATACGAAGTAGCGGGGATCCAAGAGACCCAGTACTTC.